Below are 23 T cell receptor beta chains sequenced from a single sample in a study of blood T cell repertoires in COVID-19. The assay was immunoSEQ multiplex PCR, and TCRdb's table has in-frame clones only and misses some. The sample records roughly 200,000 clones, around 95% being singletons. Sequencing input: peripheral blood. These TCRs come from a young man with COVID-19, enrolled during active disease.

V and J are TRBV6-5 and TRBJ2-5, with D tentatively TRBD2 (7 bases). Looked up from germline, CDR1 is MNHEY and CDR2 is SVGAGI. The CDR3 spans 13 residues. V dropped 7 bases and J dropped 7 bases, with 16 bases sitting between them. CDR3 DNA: TGTGCCAGCATGTTTGGGGGGGCAGGGACCCAGTACTTC. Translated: CASMFGGAGTQYF.

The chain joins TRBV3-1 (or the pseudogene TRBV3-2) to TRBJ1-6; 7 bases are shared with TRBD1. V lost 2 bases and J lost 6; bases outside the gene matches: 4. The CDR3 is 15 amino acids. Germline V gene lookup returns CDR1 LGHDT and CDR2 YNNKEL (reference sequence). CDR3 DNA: TGTGCCAGCAGCCAACGGACAGGTGTTAATTCACCCCTCCACTTT. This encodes CASSQRTGVNSPLHF.

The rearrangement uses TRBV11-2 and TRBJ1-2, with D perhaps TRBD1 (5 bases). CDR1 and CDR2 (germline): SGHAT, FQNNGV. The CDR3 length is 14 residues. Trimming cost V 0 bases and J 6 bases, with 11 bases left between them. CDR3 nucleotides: TGTGCCAGCAGCTTAGAGCGCCAGGGCCATGGCTACACCTTC. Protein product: CASSLERQGHGYTF.

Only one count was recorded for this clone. CDR3 nucleotide sequence: TGTGCCAGTAGTATATTGTTTAGGACACCCGGTCGGGCTTTCTTT. Protein: CASSILFRTPGRAFF. The rearrangement joins TRBV19 to TRBJ1-1, with a possible D match to TRBD1 (5 bases). The CDR3 covers 15 residues. V gave up 2 bases and J gave up 11 bases, with 21 bases separating them. Looked up from germline, CDR1 is LNHDA and CDR2 is SQIVND (reference sequence).

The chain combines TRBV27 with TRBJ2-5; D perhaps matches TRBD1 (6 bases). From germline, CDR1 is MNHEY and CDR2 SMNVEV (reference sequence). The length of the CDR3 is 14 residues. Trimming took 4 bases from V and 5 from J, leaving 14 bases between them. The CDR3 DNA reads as TGTGCCAGCAGTTATCAGGGGTCGCAGGAGACCCAGTACTTC. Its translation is CASSYQGSQETQYF.

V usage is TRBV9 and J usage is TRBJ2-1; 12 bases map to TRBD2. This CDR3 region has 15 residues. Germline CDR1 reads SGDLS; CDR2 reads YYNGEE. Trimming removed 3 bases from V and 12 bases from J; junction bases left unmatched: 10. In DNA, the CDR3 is TGTGCCAGCAGCGGGACTAGCGGGACTGGTGGTGGGCAGTTCTTC. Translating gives CASSGTSGTGGGQFF.

The CDR3: CAISETGGEPTGELFF. DNA for the CDR3: TGTGCCATCAGTGAGACAGGGGGTGAACCTACCGGGGAGCTGTTTTTT. The chain employs TRBV10-3 and TRBJ2-2; 8 bases line up with TRBD1. This CDR3 is built from 16 residues. Unmatched junction bases numbered 7, after V lost 2 bases and J lost 5 bases. CDR1 ENHRY and CDR2 SYGVKD come from the germline V gene.

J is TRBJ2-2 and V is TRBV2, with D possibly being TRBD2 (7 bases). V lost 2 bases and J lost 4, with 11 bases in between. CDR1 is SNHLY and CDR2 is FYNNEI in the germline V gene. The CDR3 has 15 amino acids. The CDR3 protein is CASSEYRGGTGELFF. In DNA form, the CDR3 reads TGTGCCAGCAGTGAATATAGGGGGGGCACCGGGGAGCTGTTTTTT.

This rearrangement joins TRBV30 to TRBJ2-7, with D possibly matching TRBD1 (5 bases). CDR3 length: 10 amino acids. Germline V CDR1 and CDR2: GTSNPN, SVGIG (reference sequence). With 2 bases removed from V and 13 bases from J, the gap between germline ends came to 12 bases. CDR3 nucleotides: TGTGCCTGGAGTCTGGACATTTTATACTTC. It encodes CAWSLDILYF.

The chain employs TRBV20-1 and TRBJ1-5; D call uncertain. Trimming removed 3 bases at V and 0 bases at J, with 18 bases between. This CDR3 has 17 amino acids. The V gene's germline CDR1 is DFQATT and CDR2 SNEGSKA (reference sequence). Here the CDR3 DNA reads TGCAGTGCTAGTGGCCCATTACAGTTAAATAGCAATCAGCCCCAGCATTTT. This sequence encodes CSASGPLQLNSNQPQHF.

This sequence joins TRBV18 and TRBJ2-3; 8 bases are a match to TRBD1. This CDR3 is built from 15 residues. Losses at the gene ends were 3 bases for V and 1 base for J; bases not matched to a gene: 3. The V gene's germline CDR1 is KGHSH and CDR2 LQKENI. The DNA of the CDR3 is TGTGCCAGCTCACCTCAGGGGGCGGGCACAGATACGCAGTATTTT. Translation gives CASSPQGAGTDTQYF. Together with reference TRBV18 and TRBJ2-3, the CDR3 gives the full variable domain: NAGVMQNPRHLVRRRGQEARLRCSPMKGHSHVYWYRQLPEEGLKFMVYLQKENIIDESGMPKERFSAEFPKEGPSILRIQQVVRGDSAAYFCASSPQGAGTDTQYFGPGTRLTVL.

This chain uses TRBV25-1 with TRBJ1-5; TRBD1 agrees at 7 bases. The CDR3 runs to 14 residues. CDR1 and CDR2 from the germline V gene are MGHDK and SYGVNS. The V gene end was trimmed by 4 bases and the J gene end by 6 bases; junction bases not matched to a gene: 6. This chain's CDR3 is CASSATGAGQPQHF. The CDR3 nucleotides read TGTGCCAGCAGTGCAACAGGGGCAGGTCAGCCCCAGCATTTT.

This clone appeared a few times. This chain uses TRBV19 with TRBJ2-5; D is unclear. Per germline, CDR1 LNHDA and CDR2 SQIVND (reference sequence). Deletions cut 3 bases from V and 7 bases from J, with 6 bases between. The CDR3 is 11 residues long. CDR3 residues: CASSMSSTQYF. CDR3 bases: TGTGCCAGTAGTATGAGTTCGACCCAGTACTTC.

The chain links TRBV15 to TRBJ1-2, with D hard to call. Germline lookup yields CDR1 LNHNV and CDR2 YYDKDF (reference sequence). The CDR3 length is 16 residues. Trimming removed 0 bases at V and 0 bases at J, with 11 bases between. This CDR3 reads CATSREASTSNYGYTF. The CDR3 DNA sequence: TGTGCCACCAGCAGAGAAGCAAGCACTTCTAACTATGGCTACACCTTC.

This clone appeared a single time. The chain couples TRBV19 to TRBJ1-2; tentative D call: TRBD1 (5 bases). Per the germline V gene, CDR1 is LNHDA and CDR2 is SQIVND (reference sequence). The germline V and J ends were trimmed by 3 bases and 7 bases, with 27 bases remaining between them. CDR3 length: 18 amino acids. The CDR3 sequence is CASSMTRVRQTTSIGYTF. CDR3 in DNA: TGTGCCAGTAGTATGACAAGGGTGCGACAGACCACCAGTATTGGCTACACCTTC. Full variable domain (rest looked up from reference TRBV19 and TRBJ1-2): DGGITQSPKYLFRKEGQNVTLSCEQNLNHDAMYWYRQDPGQGLRLIYYSQIVNDFQKGDIAEGYSVSREKKESFPLTVTSAQKNPTAFYLCASSMTRVRQTTSIGYTFGSGTRLTVV.

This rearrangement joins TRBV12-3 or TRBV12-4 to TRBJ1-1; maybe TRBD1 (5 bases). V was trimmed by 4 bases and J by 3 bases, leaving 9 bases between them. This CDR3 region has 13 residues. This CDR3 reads CASSWTRDTEAFF. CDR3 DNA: TGTGCCAGCAGTTGGACACGGGACACTGAAGCTTTCTTT.

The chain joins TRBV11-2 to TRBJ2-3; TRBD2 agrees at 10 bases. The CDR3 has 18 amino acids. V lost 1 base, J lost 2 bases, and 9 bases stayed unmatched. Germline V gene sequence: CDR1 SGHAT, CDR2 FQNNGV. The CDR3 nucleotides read TGTGCCAGCAGCTTAGTTGTTCTAGCGGGAGTCATCACAGATACGCAGTATTTT. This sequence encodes CASSLVVLAGVITDTQYF.

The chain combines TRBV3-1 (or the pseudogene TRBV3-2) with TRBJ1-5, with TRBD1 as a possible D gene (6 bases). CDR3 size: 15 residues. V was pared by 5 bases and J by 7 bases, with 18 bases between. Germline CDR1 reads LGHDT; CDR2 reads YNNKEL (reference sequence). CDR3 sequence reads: CASSNNAGVGQPQHF. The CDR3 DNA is TGTGCCAGCAGCAACAACGCAGGGGTGGGGCAGCCCCAGCATTTT.

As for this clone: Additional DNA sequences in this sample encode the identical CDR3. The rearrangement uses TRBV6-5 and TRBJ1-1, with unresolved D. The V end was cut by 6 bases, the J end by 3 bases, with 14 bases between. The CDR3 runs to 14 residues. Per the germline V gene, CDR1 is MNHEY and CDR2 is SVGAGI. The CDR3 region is CASSLGREDTEAFF. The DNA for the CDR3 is TGTGCCAGCAGCCTCGGACGGGAGGACACTGAAGCTTTCTTT.

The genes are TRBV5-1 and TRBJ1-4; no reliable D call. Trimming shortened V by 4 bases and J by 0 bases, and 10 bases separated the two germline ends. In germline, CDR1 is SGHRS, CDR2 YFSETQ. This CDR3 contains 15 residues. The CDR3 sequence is CASSSGRATNEKLFF. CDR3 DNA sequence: TGCGCCAGCAGCAGCGGACGGGCAACTAATGAAAAACTGTTTTTT.

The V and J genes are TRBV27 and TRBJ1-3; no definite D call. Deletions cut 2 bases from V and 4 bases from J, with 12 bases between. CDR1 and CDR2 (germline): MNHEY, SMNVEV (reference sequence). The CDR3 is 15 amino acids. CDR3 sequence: CASSLVGSLGNTIYF. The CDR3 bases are TGTGCCAGCAGTTTAGTTGGCTCCCTGGGAAACACCATATATTTT.

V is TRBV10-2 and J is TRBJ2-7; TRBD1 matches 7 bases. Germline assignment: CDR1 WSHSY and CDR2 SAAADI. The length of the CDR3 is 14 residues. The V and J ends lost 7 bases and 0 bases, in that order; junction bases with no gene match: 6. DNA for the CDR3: TGCGCCAGCAAAATGGACAGGAACTCCTACGAGCAGTACTTC. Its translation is CASKMDRNSYEQYF.

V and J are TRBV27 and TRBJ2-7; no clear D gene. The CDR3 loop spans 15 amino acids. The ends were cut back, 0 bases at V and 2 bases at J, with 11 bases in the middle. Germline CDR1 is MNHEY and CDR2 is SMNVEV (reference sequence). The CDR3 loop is CASSLSAVTAYEQYF. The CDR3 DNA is TGTGCCAGCAGTTTATCGGCGGTGACCGCCTACGAGCAGTACTTC.